This T cell receptor (beta chain) was documented in a study of blood T cell repertoires in COVID-19. Study information: From the United States, Italy and Spain came samples of acute and convalescent COVID-19.

Some clones are missing from TCRdb's copy, which holds only in-frame ones; the method was immunoSEQ multiplex PCR. The sample has under 150,000 clones, about three quarters seen once. V lost 5 bases and J lost 3; bases outside the gene matches: 7. The CDR3 spans 16 residues. Germline CDR1 MNHEY, CDR2 SMNVEV (reference sequence). The V call is TRBV27, the J call TRBJ2-2, with 9 bases matching TRBD1. Sample: peripheral blood. This clonotype was sampled from an older woman with acute or convalescent COVID-19. The DNA of the CDR3 is TGTGCCAGCAGTCCACAGGGGGCGCAGTACACCGGGGAGCTGTTTTTT. Its protein product is CASSPQGAQYTGELFF.